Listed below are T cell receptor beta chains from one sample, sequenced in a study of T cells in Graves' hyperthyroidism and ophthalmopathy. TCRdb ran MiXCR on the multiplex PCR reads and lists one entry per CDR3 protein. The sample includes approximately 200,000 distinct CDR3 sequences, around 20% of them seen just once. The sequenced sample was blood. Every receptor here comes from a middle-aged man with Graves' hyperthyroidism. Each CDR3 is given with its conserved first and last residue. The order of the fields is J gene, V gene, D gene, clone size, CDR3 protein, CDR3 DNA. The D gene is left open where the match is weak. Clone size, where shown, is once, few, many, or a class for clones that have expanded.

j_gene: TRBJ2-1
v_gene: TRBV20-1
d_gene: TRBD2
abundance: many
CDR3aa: CSAPGGGINEQFF
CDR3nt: TGCAGTGCCCCCGGCGGGGGGATCAATGAGCAGTTCTTC

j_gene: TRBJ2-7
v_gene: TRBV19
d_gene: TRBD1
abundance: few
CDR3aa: CASSSGTAISYVEQYF
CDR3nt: TGTGCCAGTAGTTCGGGGACAGCCATCTCCTACGTCGAGCAGTACTTC

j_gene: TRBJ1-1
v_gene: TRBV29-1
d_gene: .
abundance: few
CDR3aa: CSVERRQAREAFF
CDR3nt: TGCAGCGTGGAACGCCGACAGGCCCGTGAAGCTTTCTTT

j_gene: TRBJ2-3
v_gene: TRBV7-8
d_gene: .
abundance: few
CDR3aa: CANSRTGSRTDTQYF
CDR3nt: TGTGCCAACAGCCGAACAGGCTCCCGCACAGATACGCAGTATTTT

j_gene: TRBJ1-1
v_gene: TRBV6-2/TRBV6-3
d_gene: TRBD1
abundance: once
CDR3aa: CASSPGQGAVDTEAFF
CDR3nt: TGTGCCAGCAGTCCTGGACAGGGGGCAGTGGACACTGAAGCTTTCTTT

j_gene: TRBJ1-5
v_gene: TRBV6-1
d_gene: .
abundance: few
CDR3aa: CASSEYDYSNQPQHF
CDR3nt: TGTGCCAGCAGTGAATATGACTATAGCAATCAGCCCCAGCATTTT

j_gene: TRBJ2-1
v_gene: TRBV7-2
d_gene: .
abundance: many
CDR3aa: CASSLSTNYNEQFF
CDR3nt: TGTGCCAGCAGCTTAAGTACAAACTACAATGAGCAGTTCTTC

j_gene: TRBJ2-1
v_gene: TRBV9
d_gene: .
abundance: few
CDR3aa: CASRGSISNEQFF
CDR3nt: TGTGCCAGCCGGGGTTCCATTTCCAATGAGCAGTTCTTC

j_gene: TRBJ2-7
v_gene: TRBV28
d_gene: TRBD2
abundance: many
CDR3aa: CASRFSGSYEQYF
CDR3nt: TGTGCCAGCAGATTTAGCGGGTCCTACGAGCAGTACTTC

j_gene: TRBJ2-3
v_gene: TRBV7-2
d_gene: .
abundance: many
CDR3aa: CASSLDTDTQYF
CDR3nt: TGTGCCAGCAGCCTAGACACAGATACGCAGTATTTT

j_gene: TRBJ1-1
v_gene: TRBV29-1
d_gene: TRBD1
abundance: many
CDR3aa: CSVRPRQGGTEAFF
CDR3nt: TGCAGCGTTAGGCCAAGACAGGGGGGAACTGAAGCTTTCTTT

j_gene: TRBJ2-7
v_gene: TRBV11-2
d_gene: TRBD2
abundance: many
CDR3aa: CASSLDGASGGYSYEQYF
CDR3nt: TGTGCCAGCAGCTTAGATGGAGCTAGCGGGGGGTACTCCTACGAGCAGTACTTC

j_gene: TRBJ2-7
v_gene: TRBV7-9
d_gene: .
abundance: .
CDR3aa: CASSLEGESYEQYF
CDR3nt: TGTGCCAGCAGCTTAGAAGGTGAATCCTACGAGCAGTACTTC

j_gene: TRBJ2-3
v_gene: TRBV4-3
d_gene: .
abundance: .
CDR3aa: CASSPYAAGGAADTQYF
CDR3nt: TGCGCCAGCAGCCCCTACGCGGCGGGCGGCGCCGCAGATACGCAGTATTTT

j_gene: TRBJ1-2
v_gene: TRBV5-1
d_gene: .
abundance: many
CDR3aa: CASSTGDFLYGYTF
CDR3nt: TGCGCCAGCAGTACAGGAGACTTTCTTTATGGCTACACCTTC

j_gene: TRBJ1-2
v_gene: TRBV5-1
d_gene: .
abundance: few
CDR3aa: CASSLAGYYDYTF
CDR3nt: TGCGCCAGCAGCTTGGCAGGGTACTATGACTACACCTTC

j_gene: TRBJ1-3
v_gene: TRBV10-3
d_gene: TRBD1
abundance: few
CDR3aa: CAISDPGQNSGNTIYF
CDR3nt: TGTGCCATCAGTGACCCGGGACAGAACTCTGGAAACACCATATATTTT

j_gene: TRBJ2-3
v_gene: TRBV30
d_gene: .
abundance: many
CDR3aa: CAWSSGGRTDTQYF
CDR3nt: TGTGCCTGGAGTTCGGGGGGCAGAACAGATACGCAGTATTTT

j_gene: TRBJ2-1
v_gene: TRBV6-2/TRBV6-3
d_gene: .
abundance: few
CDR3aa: CASSWDPTNEQFF
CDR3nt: TGTGCCAGCTCCTGGGACCCAACAAATGAGCAGTTCTTC

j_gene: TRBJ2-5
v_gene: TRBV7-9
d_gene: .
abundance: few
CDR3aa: CASSFQSGTPKETQYF
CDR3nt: TGTGCCAGCAGCTTCCAGTCCGGGACACCTAAAGAGACCCAGTACTTC

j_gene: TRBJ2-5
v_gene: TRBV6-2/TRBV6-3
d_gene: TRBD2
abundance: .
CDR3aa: CAGGGSGETQYF
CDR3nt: TGTGCCGGGGGAGGGTCTGGGGAGACCCAGTACTTC

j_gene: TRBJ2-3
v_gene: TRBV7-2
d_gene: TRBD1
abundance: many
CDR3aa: CASSSGGWDTQYF
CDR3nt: TGTGCCAGCAGCTCAGGGGGCTGGGATACGCAGTATTTT

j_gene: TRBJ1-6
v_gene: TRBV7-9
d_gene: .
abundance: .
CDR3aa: CASSGDSYNSPLHF
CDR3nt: TGTGCCAGCAGCGGCGACAGCTATAATTCACCCCTCCACTTT

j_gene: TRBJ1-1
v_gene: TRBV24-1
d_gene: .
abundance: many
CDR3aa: CATSDSKQGNTEAFF
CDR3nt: TGTGCCACCAGTGATAGTAAACAGGGGAACACTGAAGCTTTCTTT

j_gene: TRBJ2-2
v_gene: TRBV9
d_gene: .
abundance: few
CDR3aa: CASSAPSYTGELFF
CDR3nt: TGTGCCAGCAGCGCCCCCTCTTACACCGGGGAGCTGTTTTTT

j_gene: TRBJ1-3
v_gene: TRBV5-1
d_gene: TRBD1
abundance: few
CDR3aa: CASSSLGGHAGYF
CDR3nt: TGCGCCAGCAGCTCGTTAGGGGGCCACGCAGGATATTTT

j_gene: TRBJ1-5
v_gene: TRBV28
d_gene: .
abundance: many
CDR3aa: CASSPHKSGGNQPQHF
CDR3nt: TGTGCCAGCAGTCCACACAAATCCGGAGGCAATCAGCCCCAGCATTTT

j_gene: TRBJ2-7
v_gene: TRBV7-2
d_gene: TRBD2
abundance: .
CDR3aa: CASSTRGGGYEQYF
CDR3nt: TGTGCCAGCAGCACCCGGGGCGGGGGGTACGAGCAGTACTTC

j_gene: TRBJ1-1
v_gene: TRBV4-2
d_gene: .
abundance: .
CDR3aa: CASSQEGLSTEAFF
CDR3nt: TGTGCCAGCAGCCAAGAGGGACTCAGCACTGAAGCTTTCTTT

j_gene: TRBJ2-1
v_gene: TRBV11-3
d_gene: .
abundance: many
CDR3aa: CASSPYERNNEQFF
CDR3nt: TGTGCCAGCAGCCCGTACGAGCGGAACAATGAGCAGTTCTTC

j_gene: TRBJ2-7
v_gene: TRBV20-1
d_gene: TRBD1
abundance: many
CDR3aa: CSRQGISYEQYF
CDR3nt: TGCAGTAGACAGGGAATCTCCTACGAGCAGTACTTC

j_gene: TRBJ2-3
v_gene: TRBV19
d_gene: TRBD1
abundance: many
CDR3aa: CASSRTGTGSADTQYF
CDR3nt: TGTGCCAGTAGTAGGACCGGGACAGGATCCGCAGATACGCAGTATTTT

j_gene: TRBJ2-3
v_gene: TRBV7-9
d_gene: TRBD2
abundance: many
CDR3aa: CASIKVTSHFDTQYF
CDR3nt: TGTGCCAGCATCAAGGTGACTAGCCATTTTGATACGCAGTATTTT

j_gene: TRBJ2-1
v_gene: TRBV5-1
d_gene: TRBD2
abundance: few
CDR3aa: CASSPGLAGGDEQFF
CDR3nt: TGCGCCAGCAGCCCGGGACTAGCGGGGGGCGATGAGCAGTTCTTC

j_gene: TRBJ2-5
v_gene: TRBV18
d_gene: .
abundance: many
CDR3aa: CASSPALETQYF
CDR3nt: TGTGCCAGCTCACCAGCGTTGGAGACCCAGTACTTC

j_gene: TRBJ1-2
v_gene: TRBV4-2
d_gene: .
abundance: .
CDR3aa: CASSQDRTDTRGYTF
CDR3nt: TGTGCCAGCAGCCAAGATCGGACAGATACTCGGGGCTACACCTTC

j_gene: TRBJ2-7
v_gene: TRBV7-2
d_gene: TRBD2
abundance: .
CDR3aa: CASTPLAGAYEQYF
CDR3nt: TGTGCCAGCACCCCTCTAGCGGGAGCCTACGAGCAGTACTTC

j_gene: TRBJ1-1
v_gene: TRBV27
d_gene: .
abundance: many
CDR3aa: CASSGGGSLNTEAFF
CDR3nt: TGTGCCAGCAGCGGGGGCGGAAGCTTGAACACTGAAGCTTTCTTT

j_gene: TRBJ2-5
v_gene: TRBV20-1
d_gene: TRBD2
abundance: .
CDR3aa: CSASLGGEGETQYF
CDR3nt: TGCAGTGCTAGCCTCGGGGGGGAGGGTGAGACCCAGTACTTC

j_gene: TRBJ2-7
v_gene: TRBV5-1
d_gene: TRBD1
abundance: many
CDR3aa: CASRPGQGFGEQYF
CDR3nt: TGCGCCAGCAGACCCGGACAGGGTTTCGGCGAGCAGTACTTC

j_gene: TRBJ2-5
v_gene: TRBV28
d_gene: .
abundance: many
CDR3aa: CASSPTGQAETQYF
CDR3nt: TGTGCCAGCAGCCCGACAGGCCAAGCGGAGACCCAGTACTTC

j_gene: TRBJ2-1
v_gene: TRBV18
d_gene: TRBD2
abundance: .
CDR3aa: CASSPGLAGGHDSYNEQFF
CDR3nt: TGTGCCAGCTCACCCGGACTAGCGGGGGGACACGACTCCTACAATGAGCAGTTCTTC

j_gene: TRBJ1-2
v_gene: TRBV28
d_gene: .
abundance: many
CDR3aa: CASSLMGLGYTF
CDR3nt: TGTGCCAGCAGTCTCATGGGTCTTGGCTACACCTTC